Below, 4 T cell receptor beta chains from the same sample are listed, as sequenced in a study of blood T cell repertoires in COVID-19 (TCRdb year 2020). Library preparation used the immunoSEQ multiplex PCR assay. The source is immuneACCESS, and TCRdb retained only in-frame sequences with V and J called. Part of the clones is not carried over; for the studies checked, unresolved V genes explain less than half of this, and the remainder is unexplained. This sample holds 130,000 or so clones; about 91% were observed only once. The ten largest clones take up 1.5% of the sample. The sequenced sample consisted of peripheral blood. The receptors were gathered from a woman between 55 and 75 years old with acute or convalescent COVID-19.

The chain carries TRBV18 and TRBJ1-1; tentative D call: TRBD1 (5 bases). Looked up from germline, CDR1 is KGHSH and CDR2 is LQKENI. V was pared by 2 bases and J by 4 bases, with 11 bases between. This CDR3 is 14 amino acids long. CDR3 sequence: CASSPGSGGTEAFF. CDR3 bases: TGTGCCAGCTCACCAGGGTCGGGGGGCACTGAAGCTTTCTTT.

This clone has a handful of counts. The chain joins TRBV28 to TRBJ2-5, with 9 bases lining up with TRBD1. The CDR3 consists of 14 residues. Germline values: CDR1 MDHEN, CDR2 SYDVKM. V lost 5 bases, J lost 4 bases, and 5 bases stayed unmatched. CDR3 amino acids: CASSPTGGIETQYF. CDR3 nucleotides: TGTGCCAGCAGTCCGACAGGGGGAATAGAGACCCAGTACTTC.

The chain combines TRBV19 with TRBJ2-2, with TRBD2 identical over 15 bases. CDR3 size: 18 residues. V lost 9 bases to trimming and J lost 1 base; unmatched junction nucleotides: 9. Germline assignment: CDR1 LNHDA and CDR2 SQIVND (reference sequence). The CDR3 sequence: CASNIGLAGGRNTGELFF. The CDR3 DNA reads as TGTGCCAGCAATATAGGACTAGCGGGGGGGCGGAACACCGGGGAGCTGTTTTTT. The variable domain in full, completed from reference TRBV19 and TRBJ2-2, reads DGGITQSPKYLFRKEGQNVTLSCEQNLNHDAMYWYRQDPGQGLRLIYYSQIVNDFQKGDIAEGYSVSREKKESFPLTVTSAQKNPTAFYLCASNIGLAGGRNTGELFFGEGSRLTVL.

The rearrangement links TRBV14 to TRBJ2-3; no clear D gene. The CDR3 sequence is 13 residues long. Germline loops: CDR1 SGHDN, CDR2 FVKESK. The germline V and J ends were trimmed by 4 bases and 6 bases, with 11 bases remaining between them. The CDR3 region has the DNA TGTGCCAGCAGCCCTCTGGCTTGGGATACGCAGTATTTT. This codes for CASSPLAWDTQYF.